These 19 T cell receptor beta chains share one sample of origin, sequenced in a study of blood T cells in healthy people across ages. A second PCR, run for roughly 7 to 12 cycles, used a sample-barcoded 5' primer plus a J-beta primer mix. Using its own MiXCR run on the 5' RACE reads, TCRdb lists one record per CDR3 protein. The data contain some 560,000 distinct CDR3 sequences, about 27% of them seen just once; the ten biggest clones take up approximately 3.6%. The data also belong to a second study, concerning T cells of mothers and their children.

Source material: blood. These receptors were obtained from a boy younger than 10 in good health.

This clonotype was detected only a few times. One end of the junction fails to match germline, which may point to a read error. CDR3 DNA sequence: TGTGCCAGCAGCGAAGGGGAAGGAAACACCATATATTTT. It codes for CASSEGEGNTIYF. J is TRBJ1-3 and V is TRBV2, with D perhaps TRBD1 (5 bases). The V gene's germline CDR1 is SNHLY and CDR2 FYNNEI. The CDR3 is made up of 13 amino acids.

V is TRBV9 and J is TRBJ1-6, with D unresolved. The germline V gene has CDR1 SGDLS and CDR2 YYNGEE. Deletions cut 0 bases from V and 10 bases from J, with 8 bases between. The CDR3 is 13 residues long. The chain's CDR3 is CASSVAERSPLHF. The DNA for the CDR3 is TGTGCCAGCAGCGTAGCTGAGCGGTCACCCCTCCACTTT.

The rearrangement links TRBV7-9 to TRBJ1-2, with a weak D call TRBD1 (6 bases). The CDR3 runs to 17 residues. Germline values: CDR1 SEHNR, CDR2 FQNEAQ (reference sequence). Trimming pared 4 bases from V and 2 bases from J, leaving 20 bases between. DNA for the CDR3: TGTGCCAGCAGCTCCCTCGGGGGCCGGAGACACAACTATGGCTACACCTTC. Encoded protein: CASSSLGGRRHNYGYTF.

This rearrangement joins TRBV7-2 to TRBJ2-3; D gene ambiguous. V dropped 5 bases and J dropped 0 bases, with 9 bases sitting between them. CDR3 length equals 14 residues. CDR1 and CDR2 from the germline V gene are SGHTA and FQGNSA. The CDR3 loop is CASSPDPSTDTQYF. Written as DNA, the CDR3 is TGTGCCAGCAGCCCCGACCCGAGCACAGATACGCAGTATTTT. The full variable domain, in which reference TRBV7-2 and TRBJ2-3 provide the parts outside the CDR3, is GAGVSQSPSNKVTEKGKDVELRCDPISGHTALYWYRQSLGQGLEFLIYFQGNSAPDKSGLPSDRFSAERTGGSVSTLTIQRTQQEDSAVYLCASSPDPSTDTQYFGPGTRLTVL.

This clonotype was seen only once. The DNA for the CDR3 is TGTGCCAGCAGCCTCACAGGGGTACATCAGCCCCAGCATTTT. Translating it yields CASSLTGVHQPQHF. The chain carries TRBV12-3 or TRBV12-4 and TRBJ1-5, with 7 bases that match TRBD1. CDR3 length: 14 amino acids. V was pared by 6 bases and J by 5 bases, with 7 bases of the junction left unmatched.

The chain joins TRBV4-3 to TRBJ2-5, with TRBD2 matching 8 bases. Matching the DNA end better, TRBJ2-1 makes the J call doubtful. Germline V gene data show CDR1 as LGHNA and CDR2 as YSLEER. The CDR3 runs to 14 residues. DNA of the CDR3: TGCGCCAGCAGCCATCTCGGGACTAGCAATGAGCAGTTCTTC. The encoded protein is CASSHLGTSNEQFF.

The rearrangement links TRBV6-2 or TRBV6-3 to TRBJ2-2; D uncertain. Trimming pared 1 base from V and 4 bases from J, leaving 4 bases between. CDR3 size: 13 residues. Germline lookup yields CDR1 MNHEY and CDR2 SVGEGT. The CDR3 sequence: CASSYYGTGELFF. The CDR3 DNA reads TGTGCCAGCAGTTACTACGGCACCGGGGAGCTGTTTTTT.

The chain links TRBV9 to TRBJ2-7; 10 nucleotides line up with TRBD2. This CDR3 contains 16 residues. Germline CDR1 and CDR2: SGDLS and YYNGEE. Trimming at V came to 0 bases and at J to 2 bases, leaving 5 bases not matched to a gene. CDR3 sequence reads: CASSVGPLAGTYEQYF. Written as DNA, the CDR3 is TGTGCCAGCAGCGTAGGTCCACTAGCGGGAACCTACGAGCAGTACTTC.

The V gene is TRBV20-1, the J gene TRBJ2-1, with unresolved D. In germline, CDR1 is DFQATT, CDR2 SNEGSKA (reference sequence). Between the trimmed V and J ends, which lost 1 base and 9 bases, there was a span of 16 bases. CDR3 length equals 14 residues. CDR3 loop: CSARAPKFRVEQFF. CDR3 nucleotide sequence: TGCAGTGCTAGAGCTCCCAAATTCCGGGTTGAGCAGTTCTTC.

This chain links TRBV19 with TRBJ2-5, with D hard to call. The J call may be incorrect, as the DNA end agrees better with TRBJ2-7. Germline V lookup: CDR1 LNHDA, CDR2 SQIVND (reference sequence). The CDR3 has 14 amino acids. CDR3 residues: CASSIVLNSYEQYF. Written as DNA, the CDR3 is TGTGCCAGTAGTATAGTTTTGAACTCCTACGAGCAGTACTTC.

The CDR3 reads CASSRGAGKFNEQYF. CDR3 nucleotides: TGCGCCAGCAGCCGGGGGGCAGGGAAGTTTAACGAGCAGTACTTC. The chain carries TRBV5-1 and TRBJ2-5; weak D call: TRBD2 (7 bases). The DNA end lines up better with TRBJ2-7; the J call may be wrong. Germline V gene data show CDR1 as SGHRS and CDR2 as YFSETQ. The CDR3 extends over 15 amino acids.

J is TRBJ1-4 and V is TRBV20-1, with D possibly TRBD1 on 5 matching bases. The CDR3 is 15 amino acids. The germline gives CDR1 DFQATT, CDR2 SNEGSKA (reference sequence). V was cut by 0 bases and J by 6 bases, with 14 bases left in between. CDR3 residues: CSAREMGRGDEKLFF. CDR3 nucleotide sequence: TGCAGTGCTAGAGAGATGGGGCGGGGGGATGAAAAACTGTTTTTT.

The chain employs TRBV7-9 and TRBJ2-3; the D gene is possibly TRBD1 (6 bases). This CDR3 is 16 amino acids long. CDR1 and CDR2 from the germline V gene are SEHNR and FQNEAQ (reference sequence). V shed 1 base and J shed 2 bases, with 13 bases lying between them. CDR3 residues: CASSLGDTGLTDTQYF. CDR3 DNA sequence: TGTGCCAGCAGCTTAGGGGACACGGGTCTCACAGATACGCAGTATTTT.

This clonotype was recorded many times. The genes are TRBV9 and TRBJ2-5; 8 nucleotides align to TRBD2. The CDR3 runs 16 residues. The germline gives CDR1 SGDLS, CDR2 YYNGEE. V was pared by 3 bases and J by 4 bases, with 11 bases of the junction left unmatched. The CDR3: CASSEGLGIQRETQYF. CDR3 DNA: TGTGCCAGCAGCGAGGGACTAGGGATACAAAGAGAGACCCAGTACTTC.

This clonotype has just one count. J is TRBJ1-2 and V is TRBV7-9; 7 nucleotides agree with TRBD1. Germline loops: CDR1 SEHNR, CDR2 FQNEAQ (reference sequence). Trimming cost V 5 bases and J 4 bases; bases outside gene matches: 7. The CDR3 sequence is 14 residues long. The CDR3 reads CASSPPRDSYGYTF. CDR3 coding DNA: TGTGCCAGCAGCCCACCCCGGGACAGCTATGGCTACACCTTC.

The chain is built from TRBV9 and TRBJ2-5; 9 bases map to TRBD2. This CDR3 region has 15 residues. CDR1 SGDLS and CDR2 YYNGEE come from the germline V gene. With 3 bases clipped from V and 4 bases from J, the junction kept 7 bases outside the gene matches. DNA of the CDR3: TGTGCCAGCAGCGATACCGGGACTAGCAGAGAGACCCAGTACTTC. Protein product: CASSDTGTSRETQYF.

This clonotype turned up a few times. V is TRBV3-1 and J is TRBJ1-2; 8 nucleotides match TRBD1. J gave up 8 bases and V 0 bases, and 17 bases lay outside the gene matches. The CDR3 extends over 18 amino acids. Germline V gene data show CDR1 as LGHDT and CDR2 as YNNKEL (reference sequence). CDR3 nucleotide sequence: TGTGCCAGCAGCCAAGACCAGGGGGCTCTCTACACGATATCGGGCTACACCTTC. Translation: CASSQDQGALYTISGYTF.

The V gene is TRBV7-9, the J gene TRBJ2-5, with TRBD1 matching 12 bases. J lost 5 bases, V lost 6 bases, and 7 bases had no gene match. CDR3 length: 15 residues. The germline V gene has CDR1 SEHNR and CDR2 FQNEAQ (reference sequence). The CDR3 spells CASSTGTGGRETQYF. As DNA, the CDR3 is TGTGCCAGCAGTACCGGGACAGGGGGCAGGGAGACCCAGTACTTC.

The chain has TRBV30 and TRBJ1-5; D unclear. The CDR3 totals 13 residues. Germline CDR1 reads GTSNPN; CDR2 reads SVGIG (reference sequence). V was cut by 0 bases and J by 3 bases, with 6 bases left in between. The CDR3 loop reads CAWSVAHNQPQHF. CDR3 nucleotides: TGTGCCTGGAGTGTAGCTCACAATCAGCCCCAGCATTTT. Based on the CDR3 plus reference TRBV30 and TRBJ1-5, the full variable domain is SQTIHQWPATLVQPVGSPLSLECTVEGTSNPNLYWYRQAAGRGLQLLFYSVGIGQISSEVPQNLSASRPQDRQFILSSKKLLLSDSGFYLCAWSVAHNQPQHFGDGTRLSIL.